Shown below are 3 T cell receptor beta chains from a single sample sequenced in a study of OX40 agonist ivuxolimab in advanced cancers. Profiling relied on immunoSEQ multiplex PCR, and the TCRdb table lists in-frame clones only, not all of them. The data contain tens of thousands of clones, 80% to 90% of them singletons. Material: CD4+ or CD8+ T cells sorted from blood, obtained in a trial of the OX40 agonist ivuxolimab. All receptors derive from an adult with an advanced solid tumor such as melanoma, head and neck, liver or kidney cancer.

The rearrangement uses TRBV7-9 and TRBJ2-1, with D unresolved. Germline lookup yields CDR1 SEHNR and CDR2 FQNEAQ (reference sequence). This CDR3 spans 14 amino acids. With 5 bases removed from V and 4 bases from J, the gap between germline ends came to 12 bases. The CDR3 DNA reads TGTGCCAGCAGCCCCGGTTTGGGGTACAATGAGCAGTTCTTC. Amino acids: CASSPGLGYNEQFF. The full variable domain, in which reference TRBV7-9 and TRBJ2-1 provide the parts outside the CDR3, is DTGVSQNPRHKITKRGQNVTFRCDPISEHNRLYWYRQTLGQGPEFLTYFQNEAQLEKSRLLSDRFSAERPKGSFSTLEIQRTEQGDSAMYLCASSPGLGYNEQFFGPGTRLTVL.

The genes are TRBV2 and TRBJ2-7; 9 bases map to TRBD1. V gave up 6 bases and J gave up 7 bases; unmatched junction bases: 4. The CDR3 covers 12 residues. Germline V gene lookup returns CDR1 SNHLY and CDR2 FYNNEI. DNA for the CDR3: TGTGCCAGCAGCCCCGGGACAGGGGAGCAGTACGTC. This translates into CASSPGTGEQYV.

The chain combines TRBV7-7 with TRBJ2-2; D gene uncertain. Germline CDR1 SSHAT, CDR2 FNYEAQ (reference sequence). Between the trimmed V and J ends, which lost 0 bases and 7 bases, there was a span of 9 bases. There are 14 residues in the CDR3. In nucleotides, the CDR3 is TGTGCCAGCAGCTTAGCAATAGGGAACGGGGAGCTGTTTTTT. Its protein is CASSLAIGNGELFF.